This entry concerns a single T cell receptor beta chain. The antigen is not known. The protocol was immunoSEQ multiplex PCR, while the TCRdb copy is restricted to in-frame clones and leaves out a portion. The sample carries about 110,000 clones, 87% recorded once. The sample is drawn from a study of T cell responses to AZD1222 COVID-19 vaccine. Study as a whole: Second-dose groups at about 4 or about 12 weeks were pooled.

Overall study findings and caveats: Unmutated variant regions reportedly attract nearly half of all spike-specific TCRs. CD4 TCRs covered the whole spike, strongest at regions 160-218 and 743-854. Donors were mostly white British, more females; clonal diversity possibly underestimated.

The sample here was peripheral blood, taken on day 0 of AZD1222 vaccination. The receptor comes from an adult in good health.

The CDR3 here is CASSQSGGYTF. The CDR3 DNA reads as TGTGCCAGCAGCCAATCCGGGGGCTACACCTTC. This chain joins TRBV7-9 and TRBJ1-2, with D unclear. The CDR3 consists of 11 residues. V lost 5 bases and J lost 8, with 9 bases in between. Germline loops: CDR1 SEHNR, CDR2 FQNEAQ (reference sequence).